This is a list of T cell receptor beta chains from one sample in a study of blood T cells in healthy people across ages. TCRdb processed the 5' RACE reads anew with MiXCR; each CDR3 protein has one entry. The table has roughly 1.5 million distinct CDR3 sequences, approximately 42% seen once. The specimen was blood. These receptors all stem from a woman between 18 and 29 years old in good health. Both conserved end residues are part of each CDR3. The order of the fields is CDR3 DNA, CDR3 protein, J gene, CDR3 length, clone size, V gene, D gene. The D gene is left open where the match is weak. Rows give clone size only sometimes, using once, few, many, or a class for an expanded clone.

DNA: TGTGCCAGCGGCAGGAACAATGAGCAGTTCTTC
CDR3: CASGRNNEQFF
J: TRBJ2-1
length: 11
size: NA
V: TRBV4-2
D: NA

DNA: TGTGCCAGCAGCGATGGGCCGGCCAAAGAGACCCAGTACTTC
CDR3: CASSDGPAKETQYF
J: TRBJ2-5
length: 14
size: NA
V: TRBV5-6
D: NA

DNA: TGCGCCAGCAGCTTTGACAGGATCGGAGGGGAGCAGTACTTC
CDR3: CASSFDRIGGEQYF
J: TRBJ2-7
length: 14
size: NA
V: TRBV5-1
D: NA

DNA: TGTGCCAGCAGTACCCAGGGGATCGACTACGAGCAGTACTTC
CDR3: CASSTQGIDYEQYF
J: TRBJ2-7
length: 14
size: few
V: TRBV7-2
D: NA

DNA: TGTGCCAGCACCTTAACCCCTCAGGGGAGAACTGAAGCTTTCTTT
CDR3: CASTLTPQGRTEAFF
J: TRBJ1-1
length: 15
size: once
V: TRBV9
D: NA

DNA: TGTGCCAGCAGCTCCCGGGACAGGGCTTCCTACGAGCAGTACTTC
CDR3: CASSSRDRASYEQYF
J: TRBJ2-7
length: 15
size: few
V: TRBV7-2
D: TRBD1

DNA: TGTGCCAGCAGCTTTGTCCCGGGACTAGCGGGGCAAGAGACCCAGTACTTC
CDR3: CASSFVPGLAGQETQYF
J: TRBJ2-5
length: 17
size: few
V: TRBV5-5
D: TRBD2

DNA: TGCAGTGCTAGTCCAGGTCCTTATAATTCACCCCTCCACTTT
CDR3: CSASPGPYNSPLHF
J: TRBJ1-6
length: 14
size: NA
V: TRBV20-1
D: NA

DNA: TGTGCCAGCTCACAGACTGTCCTTGGGGCCTATAATGAGCAGTTCTTC
CDR3: CASSQTVLGAYNEQFF
J: TRBJ2-1
length: 16
size: few
V: TRBV18
D: NA

DNA: TGCGCCAGCAGCTCAGACCTTCCTCGCACCTACAATGAGCAGTTCTTC
CDR3: CASSSDLPRTYNEQFF
J: TRBJ2-1
length: 16
size: NA
V: TRBV5-1
D: NA

DNA: TGTGCCAGCAGCGCACGACGCGGACAGACACTAATTAACAATGAGCAGTACTTC
CDR3: CASSARRGQTLINNEQYF
J: TRBJ2-7
length: 18
size: NA
V: TRBV7-9
D: NA

DNA: TGTGCCAGCAGCCTAAGACAGAGTTACTACAATGAGCAGTTCTTC
CDR3: CASSLRQSYYNEQFF
J: TRBJ2-1
length: 15
size: few
V: TRBV7-9
D: NA

DNA: TGTGCCAGCAGCGCCACTATATCAGGGGGCGGAGAGACCCAGTACTTC
CDR3: CASSATISGGGETQYF
J: TRBJ2-5
length: 16
size: few
V: TRBV9
D: TRBD1

DNA: TGCAGCGTTGGGGGGATTATGAACACTGAAGCTTTCTTT
CDR3: CSVGGIMNTEAFF
J: TRBJ1-1
length: 13
size: NA
V: TRBV29-1
D: NA

DNA: TGTGCCAGCTCACCGCCGGGACTAGCCCCCGATACGCAGTATTTT
CDR3: CASSPPGLAPDTQYF
J: TRBJ2-3
length: 15
size: few
V: TRBV18
D: TRBD2

DNA: TGTGCCAGCACCACCCGGCTAGCGGGGAGGTCCTACAATGAGCAGTTCTTC
CDR3: CASTTRLAGRSYNEQFF
J: TRBJ2-1
length: 17
size: NA
V: TRBV12-3/TRBV12-4
D: TRBD2